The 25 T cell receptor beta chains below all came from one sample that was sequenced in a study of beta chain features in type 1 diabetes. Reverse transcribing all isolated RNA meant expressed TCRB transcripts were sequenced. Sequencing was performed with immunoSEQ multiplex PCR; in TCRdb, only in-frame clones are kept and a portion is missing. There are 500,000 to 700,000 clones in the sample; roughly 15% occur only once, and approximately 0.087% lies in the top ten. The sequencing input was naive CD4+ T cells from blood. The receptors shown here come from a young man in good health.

DNA of the CDR3: TGTGCCAGCAGCGTAGACAGATGGGATTCACCCCTCCACTTT. This sequence encodes CASSVDRWDSPLHF. The chain links TRBV9 to TRBJ1-6; D uncertain. The V and J ends lost 0 bases and 8 bases respectively, with 9 bases between them. Germline V gene sequence: CDR1 SGDLS, CDR2 YYNGEE. The CDR3 length is 14 residues.

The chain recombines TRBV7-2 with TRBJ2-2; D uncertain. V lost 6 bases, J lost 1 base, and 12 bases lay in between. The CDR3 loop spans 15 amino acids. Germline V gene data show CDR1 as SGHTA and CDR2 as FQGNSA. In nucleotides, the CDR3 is TGTGCCAGCAGTGCGCTGGCGGTGAACACCGGGGAGCTGTTTTTT. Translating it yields CASSALAVNTGELFF.

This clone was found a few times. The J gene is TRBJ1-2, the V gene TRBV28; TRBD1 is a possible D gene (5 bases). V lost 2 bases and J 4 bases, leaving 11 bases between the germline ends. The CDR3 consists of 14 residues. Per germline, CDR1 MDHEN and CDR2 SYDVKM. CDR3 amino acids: CASSLRQGSYGYTF. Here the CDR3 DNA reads TGTGCCAGCAGTTTACGGCAGGGATCCTATGGCTACACCTTC.

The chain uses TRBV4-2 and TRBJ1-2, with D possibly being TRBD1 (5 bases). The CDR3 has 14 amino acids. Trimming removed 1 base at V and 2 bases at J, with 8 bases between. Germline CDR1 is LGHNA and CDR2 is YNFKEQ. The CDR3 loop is CASSQVGGNYGYTF. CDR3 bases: TGTGCCAGCAGCCAAGTTGGGGGAAACTATGGCTACACCTTC.

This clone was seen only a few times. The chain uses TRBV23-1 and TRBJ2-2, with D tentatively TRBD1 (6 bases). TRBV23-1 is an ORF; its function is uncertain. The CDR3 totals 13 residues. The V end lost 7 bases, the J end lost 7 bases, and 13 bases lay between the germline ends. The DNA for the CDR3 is TGCGCCAGCAACCCCAGGGGTATCGGGGAGCTGTTTTTT. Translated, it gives CASNPRGIGELFF.

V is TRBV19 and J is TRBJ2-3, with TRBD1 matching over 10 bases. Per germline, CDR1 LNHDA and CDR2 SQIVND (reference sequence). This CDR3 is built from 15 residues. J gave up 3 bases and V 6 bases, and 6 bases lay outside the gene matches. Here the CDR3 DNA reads TGTGCCAGTAGGGACAGGGGGGGTATAACAGATACGCAGTATTTT. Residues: CASRDRGGITDTQYF.

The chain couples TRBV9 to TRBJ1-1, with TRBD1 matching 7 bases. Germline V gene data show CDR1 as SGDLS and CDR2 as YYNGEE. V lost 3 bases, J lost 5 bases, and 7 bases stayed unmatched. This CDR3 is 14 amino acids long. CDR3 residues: CASSARQGRTEAFF. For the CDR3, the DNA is TGTGCCAGCAGCGCACGACAGGGAAGGACTGAAGCTTTCTTT.

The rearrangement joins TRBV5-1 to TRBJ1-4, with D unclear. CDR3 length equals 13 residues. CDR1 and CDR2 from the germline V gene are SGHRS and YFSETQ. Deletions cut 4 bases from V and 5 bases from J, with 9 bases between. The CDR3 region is CASSERLNEKLFF. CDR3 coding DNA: TGCGCCAGCAGCGAACGCTTGAATGAAAAACTGTTTTTT.

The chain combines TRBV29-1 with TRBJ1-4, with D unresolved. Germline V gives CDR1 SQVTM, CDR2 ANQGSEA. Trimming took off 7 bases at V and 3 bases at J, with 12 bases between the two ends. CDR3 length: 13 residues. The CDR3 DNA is TGCAGCGGGATGACCGTCGCTAATGAAAAACTGTTTTTT. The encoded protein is CSGMTVANEKLFF. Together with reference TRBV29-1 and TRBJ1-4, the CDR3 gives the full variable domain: SAVISQKPSRDICQRGTSLTIQCQVDSQVTMMFWYRQQPGQSLTLIATANQGSEATYESGFVIDKFPISRPNLTFSTLTVSNMSPEDSSIYLCSGMTVANEKLFFGSGTQLSVL.

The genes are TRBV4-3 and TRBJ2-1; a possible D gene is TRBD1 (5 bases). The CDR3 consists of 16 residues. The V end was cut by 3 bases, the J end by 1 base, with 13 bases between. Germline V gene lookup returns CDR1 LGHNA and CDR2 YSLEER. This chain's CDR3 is CASSHPTAYSYNEQFF. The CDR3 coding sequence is TGCGCCAGCAGCCATCCGACAGCATATTCCTACAATGAGCAGTTCTTC.

The CDR3: CASSLRGQGALEFF. DNA for the CDR3: TGTGCCAGCAGCTTAAGGGGACAGGGGGCGTTGGAGTTCTTC. This chain uses TRBV11-2 with TRBJ2-1; 12 nucleotides align to TRBD1. V was pared by 2 bases and J by 14 bases, with 7 bases of the junction left unmatched. Germline V gives CDR1 SGHAT, CDR2 FQNNGV. CDR3 length: 14 amino acids.

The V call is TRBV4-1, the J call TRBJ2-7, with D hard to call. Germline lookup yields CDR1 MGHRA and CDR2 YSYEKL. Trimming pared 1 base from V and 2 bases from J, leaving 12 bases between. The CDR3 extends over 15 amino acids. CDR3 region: CASSQVAGSPYEQYF. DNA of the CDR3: TGCGCCAGCAGCCAAGTTGCAGGTTCGCCCTACGAGCAGTACTTC.

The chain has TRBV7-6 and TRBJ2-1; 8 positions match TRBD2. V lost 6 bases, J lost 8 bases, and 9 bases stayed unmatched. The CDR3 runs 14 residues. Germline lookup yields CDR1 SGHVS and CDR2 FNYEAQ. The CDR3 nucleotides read TGTGCCAGCAGATCGCGGGGGGCGATCGATGAGCAGTTCTTC. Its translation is CASRSRGAIDEQFF.

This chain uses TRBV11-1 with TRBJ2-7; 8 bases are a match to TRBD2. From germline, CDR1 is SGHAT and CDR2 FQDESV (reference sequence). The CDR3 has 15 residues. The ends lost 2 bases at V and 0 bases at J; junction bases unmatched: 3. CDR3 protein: CASSLSGTSSYEQYF. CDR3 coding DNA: TGTGCCAGCAGCTTATCCGGGACTAGCTCCTACGAGCAGTACTTC.

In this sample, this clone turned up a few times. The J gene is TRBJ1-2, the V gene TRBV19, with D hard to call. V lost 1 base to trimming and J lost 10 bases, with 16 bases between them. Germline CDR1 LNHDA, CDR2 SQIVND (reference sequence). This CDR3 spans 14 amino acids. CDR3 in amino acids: CASSIGERNRFYTF. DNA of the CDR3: TGTGCCAGTAGTATAGGGGAGCGCAATCGCTTCTACACCTTC.

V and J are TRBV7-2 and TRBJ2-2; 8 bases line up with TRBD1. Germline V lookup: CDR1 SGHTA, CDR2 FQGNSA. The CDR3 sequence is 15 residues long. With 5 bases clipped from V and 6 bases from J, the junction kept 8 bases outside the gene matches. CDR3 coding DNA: TGTGCCAGCAGCACCCGGACAGGGTCCGCCGGGGAGCTGTTTTTT. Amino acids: CASSTRTGSAGELFF.

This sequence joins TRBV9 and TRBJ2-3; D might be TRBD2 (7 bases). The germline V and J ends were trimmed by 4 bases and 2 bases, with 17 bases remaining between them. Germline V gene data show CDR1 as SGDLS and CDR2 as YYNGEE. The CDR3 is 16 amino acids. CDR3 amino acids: CASSPWGRGYTDTQYF. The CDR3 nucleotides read TGTGCCAGCAGCCCCTGGGGGAGGGGGTACACAGATACGCAGTATTTT.

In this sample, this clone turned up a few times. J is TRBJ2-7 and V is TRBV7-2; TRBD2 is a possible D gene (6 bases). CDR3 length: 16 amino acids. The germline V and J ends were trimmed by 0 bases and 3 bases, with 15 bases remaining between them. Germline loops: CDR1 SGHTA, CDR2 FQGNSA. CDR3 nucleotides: TGTGCCAGCAGCTTAGCGGCCCCGGAGGGAGACTACGAGCAGTACTTC. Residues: CASSLAAPEGDYEQYF.

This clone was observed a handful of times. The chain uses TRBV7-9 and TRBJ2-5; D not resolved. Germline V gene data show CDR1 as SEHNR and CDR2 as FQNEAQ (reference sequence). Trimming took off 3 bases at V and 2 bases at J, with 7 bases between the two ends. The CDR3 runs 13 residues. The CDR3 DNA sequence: TGTGCCAGCAGCTTGTCCAATCAAGAGACCCAGTACTTC. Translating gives CASSLSNQETQYF.

The CDR3 spells CASPSQDGELFF. In nucleotides, the CDR3 is TGTGCCAGCCCTTCCCAGGACGGGGAGCTGTTTTTT. This rearrangement joins TRBV6-6 to TRBJ2-2; the D is unclear. Germline CDR1 MNHNY, CDR2 SVGAGI (reference sequence). The V end lost 8 bases, the J end lost 7 bases, and 11 bases lay between the germline ends. The CDR3 consists of 12 residues.

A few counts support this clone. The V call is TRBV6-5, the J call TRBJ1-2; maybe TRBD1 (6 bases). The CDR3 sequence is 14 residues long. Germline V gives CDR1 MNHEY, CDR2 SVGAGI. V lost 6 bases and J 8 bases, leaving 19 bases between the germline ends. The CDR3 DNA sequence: TGTGCCAGCAGACCCCCGGGGGGCGGGACCGGCTACACCTTC. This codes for CASRPPGGGTGYTF.

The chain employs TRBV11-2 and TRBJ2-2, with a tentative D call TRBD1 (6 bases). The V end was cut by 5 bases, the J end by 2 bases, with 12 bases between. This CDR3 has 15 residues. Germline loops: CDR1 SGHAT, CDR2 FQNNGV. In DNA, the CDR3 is TGTGCCAGCAGCCGCGGACAGAGCAACACCGGGGAGCTGTTTTTT. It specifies CASSRGQSNTGELFF. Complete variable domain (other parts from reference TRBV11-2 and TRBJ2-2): EAGVAQSPRYKIIEKRQSVAFWCNPISGHATLYWYQQILGQGPKLLIQFQNNGVVDDSQLPKDRFSAERLKGVDSTLKIQPAKLEDSAVYLCASSRGQSNTGELFFGEGSRLTVL.

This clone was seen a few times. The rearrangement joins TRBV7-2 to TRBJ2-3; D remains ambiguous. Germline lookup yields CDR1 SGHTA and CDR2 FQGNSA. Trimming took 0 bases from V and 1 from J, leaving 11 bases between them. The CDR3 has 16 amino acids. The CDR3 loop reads CASSLARSQGTDTQYF. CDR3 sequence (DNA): TGTGCCAGCAGCTTAGCGCGCAGTCAAGGCACAGATACGCAGTATTTT.

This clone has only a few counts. CDR3 nucleotide sequence: TGTGCCAGTAGTATAATGGGCAGGGTACAGCCCCAGCATTTT. It codes for CASSIMGRVQPQHF. V usage is TRBV19 and J usage is TRBJ1-5; D perhaps matches TRBD1 (5 bases). Trimming took 2 bases from V and 7 from J, leaving 12 bases between them. Germline values: CDR1 LNHDA, CDR2 SQIVND (reference sequence). CDR3 size: 14 residues.

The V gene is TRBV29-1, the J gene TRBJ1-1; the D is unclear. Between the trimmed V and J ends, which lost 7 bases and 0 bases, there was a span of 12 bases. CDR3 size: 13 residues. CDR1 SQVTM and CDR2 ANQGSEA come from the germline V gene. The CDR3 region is CSASPQLNTEAFF. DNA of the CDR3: TGCAGCGCCAGCCCCCAACTGAACACTGAAGCTTTCTTT. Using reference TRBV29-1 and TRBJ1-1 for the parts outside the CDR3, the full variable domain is SAVISQKPSRDICQRGTSLTIQCQVDSQVTMMFWYRQQPGQSLTLIATANQGSEATYESGFVIDKFPISRPNLTFSTLTVSNMSPEDSSIYLCSASPQLNTEAFFGQGTRLTVV.